Here is one TCR beta chain with its context. Its antigen is undetermined. The data were obtained in a study of cytomegalovirus exposure and HLA in healthy donors. The overall study: Early released data comprised 80 million to 100 million unique TCRs from HLA-typed donors. Of the donors genotyped, 398 in all, 65% to 90% fell in the Caucasian-associated ancestry cluster. Study findings and constraints: Researchers counted roughly 150 TCR beta chains as cytomegalovirus-associated.

PCR primers comprised 60 Vbeta and 13 Jbeta primers. Clones were read by immunoSEQ multiplex PCR, and TCRdb kept only the in-frame ones, dropping some. Among approximately 180,000 clones listed, more than 65% were seen once. The CDR3 consists of 14 residues. The V end lost 0 bases, the J end lost 6 bases, and 11 bases lay between the germline ends. Germline V gene sequence: CDR1 MNHNY, CDR2 SVGAGI (reference sequence). This TCR was sampled from a woman aged 25-40 years in good health and CMV-seronegative. This sequence joins TRBV6-6 and TRBJ1-2; D is perhaps TRBD1 (6 bases). Sequencing was carried out using PBMCs. This CDR3 is CASSYSRAGDGYTF. CDR3 in DNA: TGTGCCAGCAGTTACTCGAGGGCAGGGGATGGCTACACCTTC.